The sample holds many counts of the clone carrying this TCR beta chain. Its specificity is not known. The sample is drawn from a study of T cells after yellow fever vaccination. Study summary: When fractions had low cell numbers, they were prepared with SMART-Seq v4 Ultra Low Input. Broader study findings: Booster sampling recovered most clones from primary vaccination (96% CD4, 88% CD8). Abundant bulk-population clonotypes could contaminate the FACS-sorted repertoires.

MiXCR was run by TCRdb on the 5' RACE reads, yielding one entry per CDR3 protein. This sample yields about 160,000 distinct CDR3 sequences, of which 6% to 7.5% are seen a single time; roughly 2.5% belongs to the top ten. The CDR3 extends over 11 amino acids. The V gene lost 5 bases and the J gene lost 6 bases, with 6 bases spanning the gap. CDR1 is SGHAT, CDR2 FQNNGV, per germline. This sample comprised CD4+ T cells sorted from PBMCs, obtained around 5 days after the first yellow fever vaccination. V gene TRBV11-2 combines with J gene TRBJ2-3; no reliable D call. This sequence was found in a man aged 18 to 29 who received the YFV17D yellow fever vaccine. The CDR3 nucleotides are TGTGCCAGCAGCAGCCGTGATACGCAGTATTTT. Encoded protein: CASSSRDTQYF.